This section outlines one T cell receptor (beta chain) sequence together with its context. The target antigen is unknown. It was with a sample-barcoded 5' primer and a J-beta primer mix that a second PCR of roughly 6 to 11 cycles was run. From the 5' RACE reads, TCRdb called clonotypes with MiXCR, one entry per CDR3 protein. The repertoire holds around 1.5 million distinct CDR3 sequences, with roughly 30% as singletons. This specimen comes from a study of blood T cells in healthy people across ages. This CDR3 comprises 15 residues. The germline CDR1 and CDR2 sequences are SGDLS and YYNGEE. With 0 bases removed from V and 2 bases from J, the gap between germline ends came to 12 bases. Findings of the study overall: Diversity of TCR beta per million T cells declined in a roughly linear way with age. From one million sequenced T cells, diversity estimates were lower bounds.

Isolation yielded PBMCs, at least 6 million per sample, in every case. J is TRBJ2-7 and V is TRBV9; D is undetermined. The sequence was obtained from a woman younger than 45 in good health. The sequencing input was blood. As DNA, the CDR3 is TGTGCCAGCAGCGTAGGCTACGCGAACACCTACGAGCAGTACTTC. Translation gives CASSVGYANTYEQYF.